One sample yielded the 6 T cell receptor beta chains listed below, sequenced in a study of brain T cells in children with intractable seizures. The assay was immunoSEQ multiplex PCR, and TCRdb's table has in-frame clones only and misses some. The sample yields just under 65,000 clones, approximately 95% seen once. Sequenced here: peripheral blood, sampled at surgery. The receptors derive from a boy under two years old with focal cortical dysplasia and intractable seizures.

This clone occurred a few times. Other DNA sequences of this sample code for an identical CDR3. The V call is TRBV9, the J call TRBJ2-1; 7 nucleotides agree with TRBD2. The CDR3 loop spans 14 amino acids. The germline V gene encodes CDR1 SGDLS and CDR2 YYNGEE. Unmatched junction bases numbered 0, after V lost 0 bases and J lost 3 bases. The CDR3 region is CASSVGTSYNEQFF. The CDR3 region has the DNA TGTGCCAGCAGCGTAGGGACTAGCTACAATGAGCAGTTCTTC.

The rearrangement links TRBV7-9 to TRBJ1-1, with TRBD1 as a possible D gene (6 bases). CDR1 SEHNR and CDR2 FQNEAQ come from the germline V gene (reference sequence). The CDR3 is 14 amino acids. V lost 1 base, J lost 7 bases, and 13 bases lay in between. CDR3 loop: CASSLEAGANEAFF. CDR3 sequence (DNA): TGTGCCAGCAGCTTAGAGGCAGGGGCTAATGAAGCTTTCTTT.

V and J are TRBV5-1 and TRBJ2-3; D ambiguous. Deletions cut 5 bases from V and 0 bases from J, with 4 bases between. CDR3 size: 12 residues. Germline CDR1 is SGHRS and CDR2 is YFSETQ. The CDR3 DNA sequence: TGCGCCAGCAGGACTAGCACAGATACGCAGTATTTT. Translating gives CASRTSTDTQYF.

The genes are TRBV6-5 and TRBJ1-5; the match to TRBD1 covers 8 bases. This CDR3 has 15 residues. The germline V gene has CDR1 MNHEY and CDR2 SVGAGI. The junction had 9 bases not matched to a gene; V was cut back by 6 bases and J by 5 bases. The chain's CDR3 is CASSNGQGVYQPQHF. In DNA, the CDR3 is TGTGCCAGCAGCAATGGACAGGGAGTATATCAGCCCCAGCATTTT.

About this clone: Other DNA sequences of this sample code for an identical CDR3. The chain employs TRBV5-1 and TRBJ2-2; 9 bases are a match to TRBD2. The CDR3 consists of 17 residues. V was pared by 1 base and J by 4 bases, with 8 bases of the junction left unmatched. Germline V gives CDR1 SGHRS, CDR2 YFSETQ. CDR3 in amino acids: CASSLRLAGGFTGELFF. DNA of the CDR3: TGCGCCAGCAGCTTGAGACTCGCGGGGGGGTTCACCGGGGAGCTGTTTTTT. The complete variable domain, with remaining parts taken from reference TRBV5-1 and TRBJ2-2, reads KAGVTQTPRYLIKTRGQQVTLSCSPISGHRSVSWYQQTPGQGLQFLFEYFSETQRNKGNFPGRFSGRQFSNSRSEMNVSTLELGDSALYLCASSLRLAGGFTGELFFGEGSRLTVL.

The rearrangement uses TRBV2 and TRBJ2-7; D is possibly TRBD1 (6 bases). Germline V gene data show CDR1 as SNHLY and CDR2 as FYNNEI. The V end lost 6 bases, the J end lost 3 bases, and 9 bases lay between the germline ends. The CDR3 loop spans 12 amino acids. The CDR3 is CASRGTIYEQYF. In DNA form, the CDR3 reads TGTGCCAGCAGGGGGACAATCTACGAGCAGTACTTC.